Listed below are T cell receptor beta chains from one sample, sequenced in a study of blood T cells in healthy people across ages. From the 5' RACE reads, TCRdb called clonotypes with MiXCR, one entry per CDR3 protein. Of 700,000 to 900,000 distinct CDR3 sequences in the sample, around half are singletons; the top ten hold roughly 37%. Sample: blood. Every receptor here comes from a man of 80 years or more in good health. Both conserved end residues are part of each CDR3. D genes are given only for firm matches. Not all rows give a size; the values are once, few, many and, for expanded clones, a class.

>TRBJ2-7|few|-|TRBV27
TGTGCCAGCAGTGTACAGGGTAAAGAGCAGTACTTC
CASSVQGKEQYF
>TRBJ2-5|-|TRBD2|TRBV4-1
TGCGCCAGCAGCCCTCAGGGGCGGGAGGGCCAAGAGACCCAGTACTTC
CASSPQGREGQETQYF
>TRBJ2-3|-|-|TRBV18
TGTGCCAGCTCACCACCGGCGATGGCAGATACGCAGTATTTT
CASSPPAMADTQYF
>TRBJ2-1|-|-|TRBV29-1
TGCAGCGTTGTCGAAAGGAATGAGCAGTTCTTC
CSVVERNEQFF
>TRBJ2-1|-|-|TRBV29-1
TGCAGCGTTGGCGGGGTCTCCTACAATGAGCAGTTCTTC
CSVGGVSYNEQFF
>TRBJ2-7|-|-|TRBV6-6
TGTGCCAGCAGTTACTCCAGGGGGAGGCCCTACGAGCAGTACTTC
CASSYSRGRPYEQYF
>TRBJ2-7|-|-|TRBV5-1
TGCGCCAGCAGCTTCCTCGGAAGTCCGAGTGACGAGCAGTACTTC
CASSFLGSPSDEQYF
>TRBJ2-5|many|-|TRBV5-1
TGCGCCAGCAGCTTGGCAGGGGCAGGGTATCAAGAGACCCAGTACTTC
CASSLAGAGYQETQYF
>TRBJ2-1|-|TRBD1|TRBV4-1
TGCGCCAACGGACAGGGACAAGGAAAAAATGAGCAGTTCTTC
CANGQGQGKNEQFF
>TRBJ2-7|few|TRBD1|TRBV20-1
TGCAGTGCTAGAGACCCGGGACAGGGGTTATACGAGCAGTACTTC
CSARDPGQGLYEQYF
>TRBJ2-7|-|-|TRBV3-1
TGTGCCAGCAGCCGCAGAGACAGTCCTAGCTCCTACGAGCAGTACTTC
CASSRRDSPSSYEQYF
>TRBJ2-3|-|-|TRBV29-1
TGCAGCGTTGATGGCGGGGCCACAGATACGCAGTATTTT
CSVDGGATDTQYF
>TRBJ2-4|-|-|TRBV2
TGTGCCAGCAAAGTCCGCGAGTTGGACATTCAGTACTTC
CASKVRELDIQYF
>TRBJ2-1|-|TRBD2|TRBV5-6
TGTGCCAGCAGCTTACTAGCGGGATTCTACAATGAGCAGTTCTTC
CASSLLAGFYNEQFF
>TRBJ2-1|few|TRBD2|TRBV2
TGTGCCAGCACGGCTAGCGGGAGCTACAATGAGCAGTTCTTC
CASTASGSYNEQFF
>TRBJ2-1|once|-|TRBV7-6
TGTGCCAGCAGCTTAGAGCCCAGGGGTCCGGGCAATGAGCAGTTCTTC
CASSLEPRGPGNEQFF
>TRBJ2-7|-|-|TRBV20-1
TGCAGTGCTAGAGTAGTCGGTAACCCAACCTACGAGCAGTACTTC
CSARVVGNPTYEQYF
>TRBJ1-2|-|-|TRBV3-1
TGTGCCAGCAGCCAAGACTCCACGGGCTACACCTTC
CASSQDSTGYTF
>TRBJ2-7|-|TRBD1|TRBV12-3/TRBV12-4
TGTGCCAGCACTACAGGGGCTCTAGCCGAGCAGTACTTC
CASTTGALAEQYF
>TRBJ2-5|few|-|TRBV7-2
TGTGCCAGCAGCTTAGTCGACTTCCCGAGGGAGACCCAGTACTTC
CASSLVDFPRETQYF
>TRBJ2-1|few|-|TRBV6-5
TGTGCCAGCAGTACTGGGACAGCGGGGAATGAGCAGTTCTTC
CASSTGTAGNEQFF
>TRBJ1-1|once|-|TRBV6-2/TRBV6-3
TGTGCCAGCACCGATTCGGGGGCTCCAACAAAGGCTTTCTTT
CASTDSGAPTKAFF
>TRBJ2-3|-|-|TRBV7-3
TGTGCCAGCAGCCCCGAGGCGAGTAAGGCAGATACGCAGTATTTT
CASSPEASKADTQYF
>TRBJ1-6|few|-|TRBV25-1
TGTGCCAGCAGGCAGCAGGGAAACTCACCCCTCCACTTT
CASRQQGNSPLHF
>TRBJ2-7|-|-|TRBV6-4
TGTGCCAGCAGCTTCCCTCCGGGTAACGAGCAGTACTTC
CASSFPPGNEQYF
>TRBJ2-3|-|TRBD2|TRBV20-1
TGCAGTGCTAGCCCGCTAGCGGGAGTAAACAGATACGCGTATTTT
CSASPLAGVNRYAYF